This T cell receptor (beta chain) was identified in a study of T cell repertoires in cytomegalovirus infection. Study-wide background: CMV epitopes, recently identified HLA-C-restricted and well-studied HLA-B-restricted, were used. Matching HLA type, along with CMV infection, was indicated by public TCR beta signatures.

This clonotype was seen many times. The antigen is not known. Study outcomes and limitations: Identification of carriers of CMV plus the relevant HLA was performed using cumulative public TCR beta family frequency. The ex vivo response was dominated by HLA-C-restricted CMV-specific TCR beta clonotypes.

TCRdb analysed the reads with MiXCR anew, one entry per CDR3 protein. The data show about 110,000 distinct CDR3 sequences, around 28% seen once. The input for sequencing was CD8+ T cells from cultured PBMCs, taken from culture after CMV antigen stimulation. This receptor was taken from a human donor in good health (CMV status not recorded). Some clones in this sample may be carry-over from other donors' samples.

CDR3 coding DNA: TGTGCCAGCAGCTTAGAGGAGGGGACAGGGGTCACCACCGGGGAGCTGTTTTTT. Translation: CASSLEEGTGVTTGELFF. The chain uses TRBV7-6 and TRBJ2-2; the match to TRBD1 covers 10 bases. The CDR3 extends over 18 amino acids. V gave up 1 base and J gave up 4 bases; unmatched junction bases: 9. Germline-derived CDR1 and CDR2 are SGHVS and FNYEAQ.